One and the same sample provided the 3 T cell receptor beta chains below, sequenced in a study of radiation and T cells in renal cell carcinoma. Indicated time point: baseline pretreatment blood. Sample treatment: 15 Gy SBRT to primary tumor, nephrectomy 4 weeks later. The table came from immunoSEQ multiplex PCR; TCRdb's copy has only in-frame clones and leaves some out. This sample carries tens of thousands of clones, about three quarters of them seen once, and the ten largest clones take roughly 8%. The specimen comprised blood, sampled from a patient whose treatment included radiotherapy and nephrectomy. All receptors derive from a man aged 55-75 years with renal cell carcinoma.

The CDR3 DNA is TGTGCCAGCAGAACTAACCACGGAGGTACCTACGAGCAGTACTTC. This sequence encodes CASRTNHGGTYEQYF. The rearrangement joins TRBV6-5 to TRBJ2-7; tentatively, D is TRBD2 (5 bases). The CDR3 sequence is 15 residues long. Trimming left V 6 bases short and J 2 bases short, with 17 bases between. CDR1 MNHEY and CDR2 SVGAGI come from the germline V gene.

The J gene is TRBJ2-7, the V gene TRBV21-1; TRBD1, the table's D call, was not compared with the DNA. TRBV21-1 is a pseudogene segment. This CDR3 contains 14 residues. CDR3 DNA: TGTGCCAGCAGCAAAGTCAGGGTCCCCTACGAGCAGTACGTC. It specifies CASSKVRVPYEQYV.

The chain combines TRBV7-2 with TRBJ2-5, with TRBD2 as a possible D gene (6 bases). The CDR3 sequence is 14 residues long. V was clipped by 5 bases and J by 5 bases, with 15 bases between them. Germline CDR1 SGHTA, CDR2 FQGNSA. CDR3 protein: CASSPLGGGETQYF. The CDR3 DNA reads as TGTGCCAGCAGCCCGTTGGGGGGAGGCGAGACCCAGTACTTC.